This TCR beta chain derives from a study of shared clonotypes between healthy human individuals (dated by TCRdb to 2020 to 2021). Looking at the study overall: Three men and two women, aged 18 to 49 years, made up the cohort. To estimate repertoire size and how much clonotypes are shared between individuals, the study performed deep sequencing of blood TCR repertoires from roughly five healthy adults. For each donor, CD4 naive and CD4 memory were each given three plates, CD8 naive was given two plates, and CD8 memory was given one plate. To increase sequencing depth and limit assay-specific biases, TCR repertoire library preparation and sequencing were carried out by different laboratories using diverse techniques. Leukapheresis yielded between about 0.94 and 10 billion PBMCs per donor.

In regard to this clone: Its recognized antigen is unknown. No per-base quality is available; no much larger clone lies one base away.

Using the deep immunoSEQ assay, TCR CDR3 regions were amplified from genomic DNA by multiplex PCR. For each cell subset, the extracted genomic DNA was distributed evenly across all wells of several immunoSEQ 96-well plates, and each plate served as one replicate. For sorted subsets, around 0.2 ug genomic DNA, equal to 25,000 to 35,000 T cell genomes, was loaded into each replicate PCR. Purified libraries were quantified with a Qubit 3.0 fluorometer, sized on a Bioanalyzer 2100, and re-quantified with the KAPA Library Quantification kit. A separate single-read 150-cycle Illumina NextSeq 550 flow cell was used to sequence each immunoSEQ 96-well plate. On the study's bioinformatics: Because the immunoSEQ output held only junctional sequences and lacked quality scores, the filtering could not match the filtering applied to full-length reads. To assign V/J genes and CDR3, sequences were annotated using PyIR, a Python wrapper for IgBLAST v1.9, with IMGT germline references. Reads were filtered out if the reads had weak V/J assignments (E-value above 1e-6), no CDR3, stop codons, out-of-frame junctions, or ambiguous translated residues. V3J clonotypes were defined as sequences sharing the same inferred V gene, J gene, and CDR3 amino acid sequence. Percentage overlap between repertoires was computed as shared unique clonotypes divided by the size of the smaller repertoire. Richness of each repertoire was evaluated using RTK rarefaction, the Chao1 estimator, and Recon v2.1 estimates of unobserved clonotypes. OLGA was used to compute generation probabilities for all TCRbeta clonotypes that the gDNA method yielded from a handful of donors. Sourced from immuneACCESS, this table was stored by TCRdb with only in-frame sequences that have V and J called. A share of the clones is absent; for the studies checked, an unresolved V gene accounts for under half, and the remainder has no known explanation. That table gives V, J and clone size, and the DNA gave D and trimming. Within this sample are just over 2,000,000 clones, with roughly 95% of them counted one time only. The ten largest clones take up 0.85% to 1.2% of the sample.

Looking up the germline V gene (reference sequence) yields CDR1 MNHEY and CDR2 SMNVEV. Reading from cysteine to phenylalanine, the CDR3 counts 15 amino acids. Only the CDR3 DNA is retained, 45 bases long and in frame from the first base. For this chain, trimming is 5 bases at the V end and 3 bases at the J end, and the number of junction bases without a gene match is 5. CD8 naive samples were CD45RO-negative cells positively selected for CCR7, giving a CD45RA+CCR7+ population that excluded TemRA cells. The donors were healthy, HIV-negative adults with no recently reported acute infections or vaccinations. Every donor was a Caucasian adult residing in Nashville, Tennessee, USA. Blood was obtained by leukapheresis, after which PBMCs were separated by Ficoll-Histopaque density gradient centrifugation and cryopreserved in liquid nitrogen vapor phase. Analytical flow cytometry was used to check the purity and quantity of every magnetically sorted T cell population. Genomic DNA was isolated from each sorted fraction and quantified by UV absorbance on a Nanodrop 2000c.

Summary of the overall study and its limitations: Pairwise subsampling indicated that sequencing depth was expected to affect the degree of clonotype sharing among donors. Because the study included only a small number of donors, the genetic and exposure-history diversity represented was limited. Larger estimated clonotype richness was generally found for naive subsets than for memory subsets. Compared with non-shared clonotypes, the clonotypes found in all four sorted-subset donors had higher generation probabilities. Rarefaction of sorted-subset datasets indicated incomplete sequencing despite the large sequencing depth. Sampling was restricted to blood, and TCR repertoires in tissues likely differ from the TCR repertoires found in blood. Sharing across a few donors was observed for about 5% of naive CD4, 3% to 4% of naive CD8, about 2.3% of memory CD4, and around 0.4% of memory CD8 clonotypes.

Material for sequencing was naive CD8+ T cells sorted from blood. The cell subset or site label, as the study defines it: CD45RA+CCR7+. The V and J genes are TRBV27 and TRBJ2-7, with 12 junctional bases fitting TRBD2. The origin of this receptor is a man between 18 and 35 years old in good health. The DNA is TGTGCCAGCAGTCCCCTAGCGGGGGGGGGCTACGAGCAGTACTTC. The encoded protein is CASSPLAGGGYEQYF.